The 13 T cell receptor beta chains below were found in one sample sequenced in a study of siplizumab effects on memory and regulatory T cells. Over a period of about six days at 37 degrees C, the mixed lymphocyte reaction cells were cocultured. Generated by immunoSEQ multiplex PCR, the TCRdb table keeps only in-frame clones and is missing some. The table lists 13,000 or so clones, 30% to 50% of them singletons. No antigen has been assigned to these receptors. The sequenced sample was CFSE-low (dividing) CD8+ T cells sorted from an allogeneic mixed lymphocyte reaction. These receptors all stem from a human donor in good health; the cells came from an allogeneic mixed lymphocyte reaction.

This clone is termed medium-sized. The V call is TRBV11-2, the J call TRBJ2-1, with D maybe TRBD2 (5 bases). V was pared by 3 bases and J by 8 bases, with 5 bases between. The CDR3 covers 11 residues. The germline gives CDR1 SGHAT, CDR2 FQNNGV. The CDR3: CASSLRDEQFF. The CDR3 coding sequence is TGTGCCAGCAGCTTGAGGGATGAGCAGTTCTTC.

This clone qualifies as medium-sized. The chain combines TRBV27 with TRBJ2-1; D gene uncertain. Trimming took 2 bases from V and 4 from J, leaving 6 bases between them. The V gene's germline CDR1 is MNHEY and CDR2 SMNVEV (reference sequence). The CDR3 extends over 13 amino acids. The CDR3 DNA is TGTGCCAGCAGTTTAGCTAGATACAATGAGCAGTTCTTC. It translates to CASSLARYNEQFF.

By its share, this clone is medium-sized (0.01 to 0.1%). The chain uses TRBV7-9 and TRBJ1-1; D not certain. Trimming left V 0 bases short and J 3 bases short, with 11 bases between. The CDR3 consists of 15 residues. CDR1 and CDR2 from the germline V gene are SEHNR and FQNEAQ (reference sequence). The CDR3, as DNA: TGTGCCAGCAGCTTAGCGGTGGGGATCTACACTGAAGCTTTCTTT. Residues: CASSLAVGIYTEAFF.

This clone came up a few times. V gene TRBV7-9 combines with J gene TRBJ1-5; D unresolved. The germline V gene has CDR1 SEHNR and CDR2 FQNEAQ (reference sequence). V was shortened by 5 bases and J by 6 bases, with 14 bases between the two germline ends. There are 14 residues in the CDR3. The CDR3 DNA reads TGTGCCAGCAGCCAACTCGGTGTGGGTCAGCCCCAGCATTTT. This gives the protein CASSQLGVGQPQHF.

The chain joins TRBV6-5 to TRBJ2-7; 7 bases are shared with TRBD1. The CDR3 is 14 amino acids. The ends lost 6 bases at V and 2 bases at J; junction bases unmatched: 7. Germline assignment: CDR1 MNHEY and CDR2 SVGAGI. Here the CDR3 reads CASSIDRAAYEQYF. The CDR3 DNA sequence: TGTGCCAGCAGCATCGACAGGGCGGCCTACGAGCAGTACTTC.

This clone counts as medium-sized (0.01 to 0.1%). The V and J genes are TRBV18 and TRBJ2-7, with D uncertain. Germline CDR1 reads KGHSH; CDR2 reads LQKENI. The V gene lost 2 bases and the J gene lost 4 bases, with 6 bases spanning the gap. The CDR3 covers 12 residues. CDR3 coding DNA: TGTGCCAGCTCACCAATGGGTTACGAGCAGTACTTC. Amino acid sequence: CASSPMGYEQYF.

The J gene is TRBJ1-5, the V gene TRBV4-1; D is ambiguous. Germline assignment: CDR1 MGHRA and CDR2 YSYEKL. The CDR3 is 15 residues long. The V end lost 1 base, the J end lost 4 bases, and 11 bases lay between the germline ends. The CDR3 DNA reads as TGCGCCAGCAGCCAAGTGTGGCCGGCAAATCAGCCCCAGCATTTT. Translated: CASSQVWPANQPQHF.

The chain combines TRBV9 with TRBJ1-2, with D uncertain. CDR1 is SGDLS, CDR2 YYNGEE, per germline. This CDR3 contains 15 residues. Trimming took 0 bases from V and 1 from J, leaving 10 bases between them. The CDR3 sequence is CASSVGTRLNYGYTF. The CDR3, as DNA: TGTGCCAGCAGCGTAGGGACGCGCCTTAACTATGGCTACACCTTC.

The chain employs TRBV27 and TRBJ2-5; D call uncertain. The J call may be faulty, since TRBJ2-7 better matches the DNA end. The CDR3 has 11 amino acids. Per the germline V gene, CDR1 is MNHEY and CDR2 is SMNVEV (reference sequence). The DNA of the CDR3 is TGTGCCAGCAGTGATGCCTACGAGCAGTACTTC. Its translation is CASSDAYEQYF.

The chain links TRBV7-6 to TRBJ1-3; 7 bases fit TRBD1. Germline trimming cut 4 bases from V and 8 bases from J; bases unmatched to any gene: 8. CDR1 and CDR2 from the germline V gene are SGHVS and FNYEAQ. The length of the CDR3 is 14 residues. CDR3 in amino acids: CASSYGQAGDTIYF. In nucleotides, the CDR3 is TGTGCCAGCAGCTACGGACAGGCGGGAGACACCATATATTTT.

In this sample, this clone is medium-sized (0.01 to 0.1%). The rearrangement joins TRBV27 to TRBJ2-2, with D perhaps matching TRBD1 or TRBD2 (5 bases each). V was trimmed by 4 bases and J by 1 base, leaving 7 bases between them. CDR1 and CDR2 from the germline V gene are MNHEY and SMNVEV (reference sequence). The CDR3 runs to 14 residues. In DNA form, the CDR3 reads TGTGCCAGCAGTTGGGGACGGAACACCGGGGAGCTGTTTTTT. It is translated as CASSWGRNTGELFF.

The count of this clone is one. With a much larger clone just one base away, this may be a read error. J is TRBJ1-1 and V is TRBV27; the D is unclear. The CDR3 runs to 14 residues. Germline V CDR1 and CDR2: MNHEY, SMNVEV (reference sequence). The CDR3 region is CVSSLAQTNTEAFF. CDR3 coding DNA: TGTGTCAGCAGTTTAGCTCAGACGAACACTGAAGCTTTCTTT.

This clone is medium-sized (0.01 to 0.1%) by share. CDR3 DNA: TGTGCCAGCAGCTCACCAGAGGCAGGGGTTAAGGATGGCTACACCTTC. Residues: CASSSPEAGVKDGYTF. This chain joins TRBV7-9 and TRBJ1-2; a weak D match, TRBD1 (6 bases). Germline-derived CDR1 and CDR2 are SEHNR and FQNEAQ (reference sequence). With 4 bases removed from V and 6 bases from J, the gap between germline ends came to 21 bases. The CDR3 consists of 16 residues.